The 24 T cell receptor beta chains below come from one sample, sequenced in a study of vaccination effects on CD4 cells after COVID-19. No antigens are known for them. Assay used: immunoSEQ multiplex PCR; TCRdb lists only in-frame clones, some missing. Counted here are around 50,000 clones, just over 70% occurring once; the ten biggest clones make up around 6.3%. Following 10 days of culture, CD4+ T cells were isolated. Participants each got two BNT162b2 or mRNA-1273 vaccine doses. This sample comprised CD4+ T cells from PBMCs cultured without peptide, obtained after COVID-19 vaccination. The receptors were gathered from a human donor who received a COVID-19 vaccine.

The chain uses TRBV25-1 and TRBJ2-5; D is possibly TRBD2 (5 bases). The CDR3 contains 12 residues. V shed 8 bases and J shed 5 bases, with 12 bases lying between them. Germline lookup yields CDR1 MGHDK and CDR2 SYGVNS. The CDR3 is CASQGGLETQYF. CDR3 DNA: TGTGCCAGCCAAGGAGGATTGGAGACCCAGTACTTC.

This clone occurred a few times. The chain has TRBV6-6 and TRBJ2-5; D might be TRBD1 or TRBD2, each matching 5 bases. V was pared by 5 bases and J by 0 bases, with 13 bases between. Germline CDR1 and CDR2: MNHNY and SVGAGI (reference sequence). The CDR3 sequence is 15 residues long. The CDR3 DNA is TGTGCCAGCAGTCCCCACGGGACGGACCAAGAGACCCAGTACTTC. It codes for CASSPHGTDQETQYF.

This clone has just a few counts. The CDR3 region has the DNA TGTGCCAGCAGTGAACAGGCGACCTACGAGCAGTACTTC. Protein: CASSEQATYEQYF. The chain carries TRBV6-1 and TRBJ2-7, with D unclear. Per the germline V gene, CDR1 is MNHNS and CDR2 is SASEGT. The CDR3 length is 13 residues. Trimming pared 2 bases from V and 2 bases from J, leaving 7 bases between.

The sample holds a few counts of this clone. V is TRBV7-9 and J is TRBJ2-3; TRBD2 matches 8 bases. V shed 3 bases, J shed 0 bases, and the junction held 8 bases outside the gene matches. The CDR3 is made up of 17 amino acids. CDR1 SEHNR and CDR2 FQNEAQ come from the germline V gene (reference sequence). CDR3 sequence (DNA): TGTGCCAGCAGCTTTGGGTGGGCTAGCGGGAGCACAGATACGCAGTATTTT. It codes for CASSFGWASGSTDTQYF.

CDR3 loop: CASSTQGLASQQYF. The CDR3, as DNA: TGTGCCAGTAGTACTCAGGGTTTAGCAAGTCAGCAGTACTTC. V usage is TRBV19 and J usage is TRBJ2-7, with D tentatively TRBD1 (5 bases). Germline V gives CDR1 LNHDA, CDR2 SQIVND (reference sequence). The CDR3 length is 14 residues. V gave up 4 bases and J gave up 8 bases, with 18 bases separating them.

This sequence joins TRBV10-3 and TRBJ1-2; TRBD1 might be the D (6 bases). Germline V gene lookup returns CDR1 ENHRY and CDR2 SYGVKD. There are 15 residues in the CDR3. V lost 0 bases and J lost 1, with 9 bases in between. Written as DNA, the CDR3 is TGTGCCATCAGTGAGTCGGGGGCAATTAACTATGGCTACACCTTC. Amino acid sequence: CAISESGAINYGYTF.

The V gene is TRBV19, the J gene TRBJ1-2, with 8 nucleotides matching TRBD1. Germline CDR1 is LNHDA and CDR2 is SQIVND (reference sequence). This CDR3 is 15 amino acids long. V was clipped by 6 bases and J by 6 bases; unmatched bases: 12. CDR3 in DNA: TGTGCCAGTAGCGACTGGACGACAGGGGCGGATGGCTACACCTTC. Translating gives CASSDWTTGADGYTF.

J is TRBJ2-1 and V is TRBV19; D not resolved. The CDR3 length is 16 residues. Per germline, CDR1 LNHDA and CDR2 SQIVND (reference sequence). Trimming left V 0 bases short and J 7 bases short, with 16 bases between. CDR3 DNA: TGTGCCAGTAGTATAGACGGGTCCTTCCTGAAAAATGAGCAGTTCTTC. This encodes CASSIDGSFLKNEQFF.

This clone turned up a few times. V and J are TRBV29-1 and TRBJ2-5; 8 bases map to TRBD1. V lost 5 bases to trimming and J lost 11 bases; unmatched junction nucleotides: 19. Germline V gives CDR1 SQVTM, CDR2 ANQGSEA. The CDR3 totals 15 residues. Here the CDR3 reads CSVPEKGDRKASQYF. The CDR3 DNA reads TGCAGCGTTCCCGAAAAGGGGGACAGGAAGGCCTCGCAGTACTTC.

This rearrangement joins TRBV27 to TRBJ2-7; 8 bases align to TRBD1. Germline V gene data show CDR1 as MNHEY and CDR2 as SMNVEV (reference sequence). The V and J ends lost 10 bases and 5 bases, in that order; junction bases with no gene match: 10. This CDR3 spans 13 amino acids. The CDR3 sequence is CATGFQGAHEQYF. The CDR3 DNA follows: TGTGCCACCGGCTTCCAGGGGGCCCACGAGCAGTACTTC.

The sample holds one count of this clone. The gene calls are TRBV18 and TRBJ2-1; 10 bases match TRBD2. From germline, CDR1 is KGHSH and CDR2 LQKENI. J gave up 5 bases and V 0 bases, and 4 bases lay outside the gene matches. The CDR3 consists of 16 residues. The CDR3 DNA is TGTGCCAGCTCACCACCCTTAGCGGGGGGAAACAATGAGCAGTTCTTC. Encoded protein: CASSPPLAGGNNEQFF.

This chain connects TRBV3-1 (or the pseudogene TRBV3-2) to TRBJ2-1; D gene uncertain. CDR1 is LGHDT and CDR2 is YNNKEL in the germline V gene (reference sequence). The CDR3 consists of 12 residues. V gave up 2 bases and J gave up 4 bases, with 3 bases separating them. The CDR3 protein is CASSQTYNEQFF. As DNA, the CDR3 is TGTGCCAGCAGCCAAACTTACAATGAGCAGTTCTTC.

The J gene is TRBJ2-3, the V gene TRBV15, with D perhaps TRBD1 or TRBD2 (5 bases each). The CDR3 extends over 16 amino acids. Germline-derived CDR1 and CDR2 are LNHNV and YYDKDF (reference sequence). V was clipped by 1 base and J by 1 base, with 12 bases between them. CDR3 nucleotide sequence: TGTGCCACCAGCAGAGTTGGGGTGGGGGGCACAGATACGCAGTATTTT. It is translated as CATSRVGVGGTDTQYF.

The gene calls are TRBV19 and TRBJ1-2; no firm D call. Germline-derived CDR1 and CDR2 are LNHDA and SQIVND (reference sequence). CDR3 length: 14 amino acids. V was cut by 4 bases and J by 2 bases, with 11 bases left in between. In DNA form, the CDR3 reads TGTGCCAGTAGTAAGGCAGTAATGAACTATGGCTACACCTTC. Amino acid sequence: CASSKAVMNYGYTF.

A few counts support this clone. This rearrangement joins TRBV5-4 to TRBJ1-2, with 9 positions matching TRBD1. The ends lost 4 bases at V and 7 bases at J; junction bases unmatched: 14. This CDR3 is 16 amino acids long. The germline gives CDR1 SGHNT, CDR2 YYREEE (reference sequence). The CDR3 spells CASSPDYRQGETGYTF. The CDR3 DNA follows: TGTGCCAGCAGCCCGGATTATAGACAGGGGGAAACTGGCTACACCTTC. Complete variable domain (other parts from reference TRBV5-4 and TRBJ1-2): ETGVTQSPTHLIKTRGQQVTLRCSSQSGHNTVSWYQQALGQGPQFIFQYYREEENGRGNFPPRFSGLQFPNYSSELNVNALELDDSALYLCASSPDYRQGETGYTFGSGTRLTVV.

This clone was seen only once. The rearrangement joins TRBV6-5 to TRBJ1-2; 7 bases line up with TRBD1. The V segment lost 5 bases and the J segment 8 bases; nucleotides outside the gene matches: 8. Germline CDR1 reads MNHEY; CDR2 reads SVGAGI. The CDR3 runs 13 residues. CDR3 sequence (DNA): TGTGCCAGCAGTCCCCAGGGGGAGAGAGGCTACACCTTC. It encodes CASSPQGERGYTF.

This clone has only one observation. Different DNA sequences within this sample yield the same CDR3. The chain employs TRBV18 and TRBJ1-2; TRBD1 aligns across 11 bases. CDR1 KGHSH and CDR2 LQKENI come from the germline V gene. Trimming at V came to 2 bases and at J to 5 bases, leaving 1 base not matched to a gene. This CDR3 is built from 14 residues. The CDR3 region is CASSPGTGGYGYTF. For the CDR3, the DNA is TGTGCCAGCTCACCAGGGACAGGGGGTTATGGCTACACCTTC.

This clone was recorded once. J is TRBJ2-5 and V is TRBV4-1, with 11 bases identical to TRBD1. V lost 0 bases, J lost 5 bases, and 11 bases stayed unmatched. CDR1 is MGHRA and CDR2 is YSYEKL in the germline V gene. This CDR3 has 18 amino acids. CDR3 sequence reads: CASSQDPRGRTGGETQYF. In DNA form, the CDR3 reads TGCGCCAGCAGCCAAGATCCGAGGGGACGGACAGGGGGCGAGACCCAGTACTTC.

The V call is TRBV15, the J call TRBJ1-6; weak D call: TRBD1 (5 bases). CDR1 is LNHNV, CDR2 YYDKDF, per germline (reference sequence). Trimming pared 0 bases from V and 5 bases from J, leaving 5 bases between. The CDR3 spans 14 residues. Here the CDR3 DNA reads TGTGCCACCAGCAGAGAGGGGGATAATTCACCCCTCCACTTT. The encoded protein is CATSREGDNSPLHF.

This clone has just a few counts. The V call is TRBV18, the J call TRBJ1-2; 7 bases agree with TRBD1. The V segment lost 5 bases and the J segment 4 bases; nucleotides outside the gene matches: 7. Germline V gives CDR1 KGHSH, CDR2 LQKENI. The CDR3 contains 14 residues. The CDR3 sequence: CASSRDRMVYGYTF. In nucleotides, the CDR3 is TGTGCCAGCTCAAGGGACAGAATGGTCTATGGCTACACCTTC.

This clone has a handful of counts. The V and J genes are TRBV4-2 and TRBJ2-7; D unresolved. In germline, CDR1 is LGHNA, CDR2 YNFKEQ. V lost 1 base, J lost 3 bases, and 7 bases lay in between. This CDR3 has 13 residues. CDR3 residues: CASSQASGYEQYF. The CDR3 bases are TGTGCCAGCAGCCAAGCATCGGGCTACGAGCAGTACTTC.

The chain employs TRBV29-1 and TRBJ2-5; D may be TRBD2 (5 bases). The CDR3 consists of 14 residues. CDR1 and CDR2 from the germline V gene are SQVTM and ANQGSEA. The germline V and J ends were trimmed by 6 bases and 0 bases, with 14 bases remaining between them. The chain's CDR3 is CSVIPGENQETQYF. CDR3 DNA: TGCAGCGTAATACCTGGGGAGAACCAAGAGACCCAGTACTTC. The full variable domain, in which reference TRBV29-1 and TRBJ2-5 provide the parts outside the CDR3, is SAVISQKPSRDICQRGTSLTIQCQVDSQVTMMFWYRQQPGQSLTLIATANQGSEATYESGFVIDKFPISRPNLTFSTLTVSNMSPEDSSIYLCSVIPGENQETQYFGPGTRLLVL.

The V and J genes are TRBV5-1 and TRBJ2-4; either TRBD1 or TRBD2 may fit D (5 bases each). Trimming removed 9 bases at V and 0 bases at J, with 16 bases between. The CDR3 spans 15 residues. CDR1 and CDR2 from the germline V gene are SGHRS and YFSETQ. DNA for the CDR3: TGCGCCATCCCGACGGGGCTGCTAGCCAAAAACATTCAGTACTTC. Its translation is CAIPTGLLAKNIQYF.

DNA for the CDR3: TGTGCCAGCAGACAGGGGGGTTACAATGAGCAGTTCTTC. It translates to CASRQGGYNEQFF. The J gene is TRBJ2-1, the V gene TRBV7-9; 8 bases map to TRBD1. The CDR3 extends over 13 amino acids. Germline V lookup: CDR1 SEHNR, CDR2 FQNEAQ (reference sequence). Losses at the gene ends were 6 bases for V and 4 bases for J; bases not matched to a gene: 2.